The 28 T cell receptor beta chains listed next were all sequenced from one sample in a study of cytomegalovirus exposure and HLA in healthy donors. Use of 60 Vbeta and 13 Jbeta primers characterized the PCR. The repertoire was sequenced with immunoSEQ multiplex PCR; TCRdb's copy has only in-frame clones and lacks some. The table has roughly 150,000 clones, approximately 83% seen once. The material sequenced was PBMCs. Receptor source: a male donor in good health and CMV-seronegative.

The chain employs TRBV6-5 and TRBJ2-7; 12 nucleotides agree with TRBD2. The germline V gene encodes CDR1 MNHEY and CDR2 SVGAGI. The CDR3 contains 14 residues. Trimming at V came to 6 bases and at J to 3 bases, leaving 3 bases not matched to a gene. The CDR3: CASRQLAGGYEQYF. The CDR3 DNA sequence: TGTGCCAGCAGGCAACTAGCGGGAGGCTACGAGCAGTACTTC.

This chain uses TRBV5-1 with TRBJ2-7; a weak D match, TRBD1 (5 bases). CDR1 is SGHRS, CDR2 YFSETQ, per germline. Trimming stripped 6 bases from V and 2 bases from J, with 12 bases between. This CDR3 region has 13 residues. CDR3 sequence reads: CASNSDTAYEQYF. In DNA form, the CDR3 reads TGCGCCAGCAACTCGGACACCGCCTACGAGCAGTACTTC.

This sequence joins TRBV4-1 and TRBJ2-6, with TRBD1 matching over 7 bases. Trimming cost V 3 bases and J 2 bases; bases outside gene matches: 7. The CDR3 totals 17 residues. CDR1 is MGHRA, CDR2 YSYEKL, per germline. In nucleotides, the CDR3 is TGCGCCAGCAGCCAGGGGACAGAAGGCCCTGGGGCCAACGTCCTGACTTTC. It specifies CASSQGTEGPGANVLTF.

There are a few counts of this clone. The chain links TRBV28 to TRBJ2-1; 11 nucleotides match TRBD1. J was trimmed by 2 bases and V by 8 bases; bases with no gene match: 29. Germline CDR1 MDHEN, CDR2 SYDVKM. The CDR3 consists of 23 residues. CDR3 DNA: TGTGCCAGCCATCTCAACCGGGACAGGGGGGCTTGGGTTGAGCGGGAGCCCTACAATGAGCAGTTCTTC. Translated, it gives CASHLNRDRGAWVEREPYNEQFF.

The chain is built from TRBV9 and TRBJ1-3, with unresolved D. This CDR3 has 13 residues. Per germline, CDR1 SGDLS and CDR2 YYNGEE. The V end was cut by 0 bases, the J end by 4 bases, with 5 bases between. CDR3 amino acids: CASSVASGNTIYF. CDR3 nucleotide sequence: TGTGCCAGCAGCGTAGCATCAGGAAACACCATATATTTT.

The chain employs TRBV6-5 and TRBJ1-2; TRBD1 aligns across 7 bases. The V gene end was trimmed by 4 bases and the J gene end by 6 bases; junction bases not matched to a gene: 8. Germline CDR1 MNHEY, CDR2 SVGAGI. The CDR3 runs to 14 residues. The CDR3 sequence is CASSFRTGVNGYTF. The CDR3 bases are TGTGCCAGCAGTTTTAGAACAGGGGTTAATGGCTACACCTTC.

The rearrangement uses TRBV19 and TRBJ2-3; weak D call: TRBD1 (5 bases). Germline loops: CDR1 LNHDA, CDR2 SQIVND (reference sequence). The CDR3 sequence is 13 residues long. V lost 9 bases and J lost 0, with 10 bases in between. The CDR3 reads CASSTDSTDTQYF. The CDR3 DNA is TGTGCCAGCTCGACAGATAGCACAGATACGCAGTATTTT. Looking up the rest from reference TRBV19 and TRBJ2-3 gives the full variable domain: DGGITQSPKYLFRKEGQNVTLSCEQNLNHDAMYWYRQDPGQGLRLIYYSQIVNDFQKGDIAEGYSVSREKKESFPLTVTSAQKNPTAFYLCASSTDSTDTQYFGPGTRLTVL.

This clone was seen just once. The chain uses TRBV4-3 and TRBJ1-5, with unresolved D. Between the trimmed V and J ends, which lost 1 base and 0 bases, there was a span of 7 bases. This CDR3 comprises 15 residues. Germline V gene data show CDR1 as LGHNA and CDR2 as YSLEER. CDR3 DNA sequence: TGCGCCAGCAGCCAAGCTCTTCTTAGCAATCAGCCCCAGCATTTT. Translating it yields CASSQALLSNQPQHF.

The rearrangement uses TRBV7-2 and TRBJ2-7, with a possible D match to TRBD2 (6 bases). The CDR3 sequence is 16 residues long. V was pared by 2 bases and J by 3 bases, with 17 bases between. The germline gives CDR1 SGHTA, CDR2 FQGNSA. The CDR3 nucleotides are TGTGCCAGCAGCTTAACTGGGACTGGGGGTTTCTACGAGCAGTACTTC. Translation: CASSLTGTGGFYEQYF.

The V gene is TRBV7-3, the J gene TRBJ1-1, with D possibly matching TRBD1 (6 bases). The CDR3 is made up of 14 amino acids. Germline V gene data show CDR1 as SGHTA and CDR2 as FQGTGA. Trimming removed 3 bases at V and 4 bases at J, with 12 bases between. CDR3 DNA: TGTGCCAGCAGCTTTGGAGCAGGGGCCACTGAAGCTTTCTTT. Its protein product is CASSFGAGATEAFF.

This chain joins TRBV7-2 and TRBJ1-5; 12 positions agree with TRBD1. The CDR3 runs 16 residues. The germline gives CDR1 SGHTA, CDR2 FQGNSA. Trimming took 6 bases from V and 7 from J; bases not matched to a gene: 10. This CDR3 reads CASSHRDRGLKQPQHF. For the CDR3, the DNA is TGTGCCAGCAGTCACCGGGACAGGGGGCTTAAGCAGCCCCAGCATTTT.

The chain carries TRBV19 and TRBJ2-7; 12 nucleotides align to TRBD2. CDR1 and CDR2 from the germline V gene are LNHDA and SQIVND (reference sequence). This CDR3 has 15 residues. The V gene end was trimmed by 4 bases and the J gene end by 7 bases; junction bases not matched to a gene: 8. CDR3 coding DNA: TGTGCCAGTAGTACCCGGACTAGCGGGATTTTAGAGCAGTACTTC. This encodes CASSTRTSGILEQYF. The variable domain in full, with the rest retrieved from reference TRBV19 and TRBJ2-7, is DGGITQSPKYLFRKEGQNVTLSCEQNLNHDAMYWYRQDPGQGLRLIYYSQIVNDFQKGDIAEGYSVSREKKESFPLTVTSAQKNPTAFYLCASSTRTSGILEQYFGPGTRLTVT.

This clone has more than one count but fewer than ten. The CDR3 sequence is CASSVGLDSSNEKLFF. The CDR3 DNA sequence: TGTGCCAGCAGCGTAGGTTTGGATAGTAGCAATGAAAAACTGTTTTTT. V is TRBV9 and J is TRBJ1-4; unclear D gene. The CDR3 sequence is 16 residues long. V shed 0 bases and J shed 5 bases, with 14 bases lying between them. Germline values: CDR1 SGDLS, CDR2 YYNGEE.

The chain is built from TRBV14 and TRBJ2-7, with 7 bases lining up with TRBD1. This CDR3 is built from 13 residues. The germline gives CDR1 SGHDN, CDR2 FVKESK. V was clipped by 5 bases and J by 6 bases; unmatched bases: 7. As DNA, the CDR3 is TGTGCCAGCAGCTACACAGGGGCGGGCGAGCAGTACTTC. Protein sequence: CASSYTGAGEQYF. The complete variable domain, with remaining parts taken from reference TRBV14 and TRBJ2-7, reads EAGVTQFPSHSVIEKGQTVTLRCDPISGHDNLYWYRRVMGKEIKFLLHFVKESKQDESGMPNNRFLAERTGGTYSTLKVQPAELEDSGVYFCASSYTGAGEQYFGPGTRLTVT.

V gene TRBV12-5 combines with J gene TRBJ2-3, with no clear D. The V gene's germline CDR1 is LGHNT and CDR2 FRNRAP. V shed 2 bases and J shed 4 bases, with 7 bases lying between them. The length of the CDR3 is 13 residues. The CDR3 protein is CASGLFAADTQYF. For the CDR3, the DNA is TGTGCTAGTGGTTTGTTTGCGGCAGATACGCAGTATTTT.

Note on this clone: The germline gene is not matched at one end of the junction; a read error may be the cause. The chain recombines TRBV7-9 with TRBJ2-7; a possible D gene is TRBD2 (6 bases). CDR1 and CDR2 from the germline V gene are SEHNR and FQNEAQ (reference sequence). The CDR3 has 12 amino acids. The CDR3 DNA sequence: TGTTCCAGCGGCGGGAACTCCTACGAGCAGTACTTC. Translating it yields CSSGGNSYEQYF.

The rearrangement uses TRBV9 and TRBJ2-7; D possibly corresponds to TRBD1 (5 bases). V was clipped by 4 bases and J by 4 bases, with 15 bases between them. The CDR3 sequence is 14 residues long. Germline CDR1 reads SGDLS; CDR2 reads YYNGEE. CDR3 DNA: TGTGCCAGCAGCTTCTCTCAAGGGGCGTACGAGCAGTACTTC. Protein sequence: CASSFSQGAYEQYF.

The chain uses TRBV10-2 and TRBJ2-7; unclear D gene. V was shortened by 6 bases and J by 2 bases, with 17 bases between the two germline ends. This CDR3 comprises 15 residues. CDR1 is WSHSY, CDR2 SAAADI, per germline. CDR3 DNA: TGCGCCAGCAGCAGTCTACTTTACGAGGCCTACGAGCAGTACTTC. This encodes CASSSLLYEAYEQYF.

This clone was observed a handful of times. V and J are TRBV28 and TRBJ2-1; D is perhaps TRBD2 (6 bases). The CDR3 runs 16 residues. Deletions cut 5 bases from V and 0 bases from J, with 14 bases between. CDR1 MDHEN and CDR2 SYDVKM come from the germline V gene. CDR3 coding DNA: TGTGCCAGCAGTACTTTACGGGAGCACTCCTACAATGAGCAGTTCTTC. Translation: CASSTLREHSYNEQFF.

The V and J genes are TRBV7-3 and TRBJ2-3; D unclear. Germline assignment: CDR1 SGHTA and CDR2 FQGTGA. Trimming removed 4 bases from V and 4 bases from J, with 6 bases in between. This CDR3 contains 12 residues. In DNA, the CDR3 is TGTGCCAGCAGCTCCGAGGCAGATACGCAGTATTTT. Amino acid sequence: CASSSEADTQYF. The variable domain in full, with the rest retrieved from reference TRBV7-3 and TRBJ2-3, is GAGVSQTPSNKVTEKGKYVELRCDPISGHTALYWYRQSLGQGPEFLIYFQGTGAADDSGLPNDRFFAVRPEGSVSTLKIQRTERGDSAVYLCASSSEADTQYFGPGTRLTVL.

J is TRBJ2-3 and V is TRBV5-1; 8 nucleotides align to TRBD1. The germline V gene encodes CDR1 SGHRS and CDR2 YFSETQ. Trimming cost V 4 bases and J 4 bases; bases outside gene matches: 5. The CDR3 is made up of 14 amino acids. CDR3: CASSQGQDPDTQYF. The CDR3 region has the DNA TGCGCCAGCAGCCAGGGACAGGACCCAGATACGCAGTATTTT.

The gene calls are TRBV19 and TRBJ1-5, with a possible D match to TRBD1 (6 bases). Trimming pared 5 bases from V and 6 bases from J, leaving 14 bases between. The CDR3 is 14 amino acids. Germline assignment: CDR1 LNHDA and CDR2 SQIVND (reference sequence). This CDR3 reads CASSHLQGTQPQHF. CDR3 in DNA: TGTGCCAGTAGTCACCTACAGGGTACTCAGCCCCAGCATTTT.

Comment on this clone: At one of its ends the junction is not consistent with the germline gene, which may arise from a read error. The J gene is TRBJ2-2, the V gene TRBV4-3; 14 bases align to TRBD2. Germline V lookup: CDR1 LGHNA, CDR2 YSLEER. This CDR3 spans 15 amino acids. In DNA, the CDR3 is TGCGCCAGCAGCTACGGGACGGGGACTAGCGGGGGGCTGTTTTTT. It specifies CASSYGTGTSGGLFF.

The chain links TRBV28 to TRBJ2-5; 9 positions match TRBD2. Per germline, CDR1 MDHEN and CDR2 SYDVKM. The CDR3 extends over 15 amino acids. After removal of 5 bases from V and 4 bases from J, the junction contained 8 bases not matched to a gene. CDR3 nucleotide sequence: TGTGCCAGCAGTCGGGCTAGCGGGATGGGAGAGACCCAGTACTTC. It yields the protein CASSRASGMGETQYF.

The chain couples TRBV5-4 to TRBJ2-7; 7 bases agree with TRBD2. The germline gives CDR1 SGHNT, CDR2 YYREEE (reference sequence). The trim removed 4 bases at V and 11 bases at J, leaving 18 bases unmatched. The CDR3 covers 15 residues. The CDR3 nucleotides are TGTGCCAGCAGCCAAGGAGGGGCGGGAGATAGAGTGGAGTACTTC. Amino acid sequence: CASSQGGAGDRVEYF.

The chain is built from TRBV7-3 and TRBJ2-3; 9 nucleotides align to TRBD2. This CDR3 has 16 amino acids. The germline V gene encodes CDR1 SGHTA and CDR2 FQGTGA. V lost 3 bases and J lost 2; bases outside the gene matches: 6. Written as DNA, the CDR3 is TGTGCCAGCAGCTTCGGGAGACTAGCGGACACAGATACGCAGTATTTT. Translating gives CASSFGRLADTDTQYF.

CDR3 loop: CASSYSGQRSYEQYF. Written as DNA, the CDR3 is TGTGCCAGCAGTTACTCGGGCCAGCGGAGTTACGAGCAGTACTTC. The rearrangement links TRBV6-5 to TRBJ2-7, with D maybe TRBD2 (5 bases). Trimming cost V 0 bases and J 4 bases, with 13 bases left between them. This CDR3 has 15 amino acids. Germline CDR1 MNHEY, CDR2 SVGAGI.

This CDR3 reads CASSGAQGGTGELFF. The CDR3, as DNA: TGTGCCAGCAGTGGGGCACAGGGAGGGACCGGGGAGCTGTTTTTT. This chain links TRBV21-1 with TRBJ2-2; TRBD2, the table's D call, was not compared with the DNA. TRBV21-1 is tagged as a pseudogene. The CDR3 length is 15 residues.